The subject of this entry is one TCR beta chain. Its matching antigen is unknown. Primers included in the PCR were 60 Vbeta and 13 Jbeta primers. This table comes from immunoSEQ multiplex PCR, and its TCRdb copy is limited to in-frame clones, with some not included. The sample has approximately 100,000 clones; around three quarters are singletons. The data are from a study of cytomegalovirus exposure and HLA in healthy donors. V lost 2 bases and J lost 5, with 12 bases in between. Per germline, CDR1 KGHSH and CDR2 LQKENI. This CDR3 has 14 residues. Study-wide points: Later analysis indicated greater clonal expansion among HLA-associated TCR beta chains than among equally common other chains. Cytomegalovirus association was listed for approximately 150 TCR beta chains. In a later analysis, TCR beta V- and J-gene trimming was associated with a missense DCLRE1C variant.

The chain combines TRBV18 with TRBJ1-2; the D gene is possibly TRBD1 (5 bases). Sample: PBMCs. This receptor was obtained from a human donor in good health. DNA of the CDR3: TGTGCCAGCTCACCAATTCCCCAGGGTTATGGCTACACCTTC. Its translation is CASSPIPQGYGYTF.